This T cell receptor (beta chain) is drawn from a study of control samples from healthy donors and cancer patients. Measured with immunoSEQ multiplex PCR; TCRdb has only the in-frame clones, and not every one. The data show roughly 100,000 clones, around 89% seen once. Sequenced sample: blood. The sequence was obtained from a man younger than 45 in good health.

The CDR3 coding sequence is TGTGCCAGTAGTGAGTTCGGAGGGACTAACTATGGCTACACCTTC. It codes for CASSEFGGTNYGYTF. The rearrangement links TRBV19 to TRBJ1-2; D call uncertain. The length of the CDR3 is 15 residues. V gave up 5 bases and J gave up 0 bases, with 13 bases separating them. Germline V CDR1 and CDR2: LNHDA, SQIVND (reference sequence).